This T cell receptor (beta chain) is drawn from a study of OX40 agonist ivuxolimab in advanced cancers. At the level of the study: Of the patients, three showed partial responses, one with hepatocellular carcinoma and two with cutaneous melanoma.

The germline gives CDR1 SGDLS, CDR2 YYNGEE. Trimming left V 2 bases short and J 4 bases short, with 7 bases between. The CDR3 has 13 residues. Clones were read by immunoSEQ multiplex PCR, and TCRdb kept only the in-frame ones, dropping some. In the table there are some 55,000 clones, approximately 91% of which are singletons. V gene TRBV9 combines with J gene TRBJ2-1; maybe TRBD2 (5 bases). The clonotype was recovered from an adult with an advanced solid tumor such as melanoma, head and neck, liver or kidney cancer. Sample: CD4+ or CD8+ T cells sorted from blood, taken in a trial of the OX40 agonist ivuxolimab. CDR3 DNA sequence: TGTGCCAGCAGCGTCACTAGTTACAATGAGCAGTTCTTC. Translating it yields CASSVTSYNEQFF.